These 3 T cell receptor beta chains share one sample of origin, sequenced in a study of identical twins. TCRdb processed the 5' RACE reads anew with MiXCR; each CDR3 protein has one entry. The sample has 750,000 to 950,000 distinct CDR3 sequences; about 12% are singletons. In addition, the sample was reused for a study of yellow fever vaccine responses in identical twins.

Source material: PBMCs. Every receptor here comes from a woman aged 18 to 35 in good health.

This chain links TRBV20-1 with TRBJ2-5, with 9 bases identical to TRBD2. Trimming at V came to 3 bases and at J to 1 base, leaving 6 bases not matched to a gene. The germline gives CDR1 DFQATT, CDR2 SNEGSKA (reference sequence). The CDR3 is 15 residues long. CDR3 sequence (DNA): TGCAGTGCTAGTGCCTCTAGCGGGACCCAAGAGACCCAGTACTTC. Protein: CSASASSGTQETQYF.

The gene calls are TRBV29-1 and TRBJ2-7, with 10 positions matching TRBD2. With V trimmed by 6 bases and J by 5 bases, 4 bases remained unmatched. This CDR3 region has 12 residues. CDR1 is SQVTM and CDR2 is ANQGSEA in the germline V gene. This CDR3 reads CSVASGRDEQYF. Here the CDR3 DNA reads TGCAGCGTGGCTAGCGGGAGAGACGAGCAGTACTTC.

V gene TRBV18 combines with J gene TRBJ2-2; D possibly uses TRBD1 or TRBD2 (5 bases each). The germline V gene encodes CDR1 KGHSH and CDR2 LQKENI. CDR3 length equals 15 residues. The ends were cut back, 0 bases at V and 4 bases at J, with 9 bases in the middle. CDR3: CASSPPRGSTGELFF. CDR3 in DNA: TGTGCCAGCTCACCACCGAGGGGATCCACCGGGGAGCTGTTTTTT.